This note documents a single TCR beta chain sequence. The antigen remains unidentified. Described time point: blood at routine non-recurrence follow-up after resection. Whole RNA came from tumor, nontumor lung or frozen PBMC and was sequenced without being sorted. Unique molecular identifiers, one per molecule, were present on every TCR cDNA molecule. TCRdb fed the 5' RACE reads into MiXCR, producing one record per CDR3 protein. Among over 85,000 distinct CDR3 sequences listed, roughly 21% were seen once. The germline V gene encodes CDR1 GTSNPN and CDR2 SVGIG (reference sequence). V lost 1 base and J lost 7, with 13 bases in between. The CDR3 covers 14 residues. The source of the sample is a study of spatial heterogeneity in lung cancer. Study background: More beta-chain than alpha-chain sequences were consistently detected.

Regarding the study as a whole: Ubiquitous expanded tumor TCRs were observed in blood more at resection than follow-up.

This chain joins TRBV30 and TRBJ1-4; D might be TRBD1 (5 bases). The sample here was PBMCs, taken at follow-up. The TCR was taken from a male donor with early-stage non-small cell lung cancer. The CDR3 DNA follows: TGTGCCTGGAGTGGGGGGGGTGTTAGTGAAAAACTGTTTTTT. This codes for CAWSGGGVSEKLFF.